This TCR beta chain emerged from a study of post-analysis software for immune sequencing data. This clonotype turned up a few times. Its target is unknown. Unmatched junction bases numbered 8, after V lost 0 bases and J lost 2 bases. The CDR3 length is 17 residues. Per the germline V gene, CDR1 is ENHRY and CDR2 is SYGVKD. Study conclusions and caveats: Five TRBV segments were significantly more frequent in patients than in controls. TRBV5-6, TRBV5-1 and TRBV20-1 were among these segments.

Libraries were made from TCR beta cDNA, and they carried unique molecular identifiers. Each CDR3 protein gets one entry after TCRdb re-called the PCR reads with MiXCR. The sample holds 380,000 or so distinct CDR3 sequences; approximately 38% are singletons and the top ten take 13%. This sequence originates from a girl aged 10 to 17 with multiple sclerosis. The chain carries TRBV10-3 and TRBJ2-3; 7 positions match TRBD2. The sequencing input was blood. CDR3 in amino acids: CAISESSGAGTTDTQYF. The CDR3 nucleotides are TGTGCCATCAGTGAGTCGAGTGGAGCGGGGACCACAGATACGCAGTATTTT.